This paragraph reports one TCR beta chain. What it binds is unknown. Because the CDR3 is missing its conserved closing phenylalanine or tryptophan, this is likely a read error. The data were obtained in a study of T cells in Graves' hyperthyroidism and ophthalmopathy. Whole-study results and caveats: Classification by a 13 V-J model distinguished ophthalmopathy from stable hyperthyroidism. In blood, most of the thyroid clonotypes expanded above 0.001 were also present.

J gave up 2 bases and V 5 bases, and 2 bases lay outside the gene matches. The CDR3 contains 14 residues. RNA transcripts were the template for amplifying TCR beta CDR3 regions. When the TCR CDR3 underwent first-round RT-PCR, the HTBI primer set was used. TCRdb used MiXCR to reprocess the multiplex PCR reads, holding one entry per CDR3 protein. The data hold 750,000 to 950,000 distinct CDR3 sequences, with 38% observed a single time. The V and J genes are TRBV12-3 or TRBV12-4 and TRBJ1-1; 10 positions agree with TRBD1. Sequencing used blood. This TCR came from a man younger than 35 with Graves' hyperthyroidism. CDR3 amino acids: CASSPTGGNTEAFL. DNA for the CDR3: TGTGCCAGCAGTCCGACAGGGGGCAACACTGAAGCTTTCCTT.